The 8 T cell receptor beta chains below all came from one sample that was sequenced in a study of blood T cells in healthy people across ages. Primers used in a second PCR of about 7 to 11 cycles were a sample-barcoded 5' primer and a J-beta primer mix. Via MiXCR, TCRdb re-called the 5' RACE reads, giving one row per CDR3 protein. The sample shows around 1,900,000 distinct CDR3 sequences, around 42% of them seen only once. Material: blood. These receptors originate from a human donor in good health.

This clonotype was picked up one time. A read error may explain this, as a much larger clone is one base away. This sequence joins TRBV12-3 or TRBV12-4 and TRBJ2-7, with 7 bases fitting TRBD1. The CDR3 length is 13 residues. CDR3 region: CASSDRDMYEQHF. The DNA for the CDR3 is TGTGCCAGCAGTGACAGGGACATGTACGAGCAGCACTTC.

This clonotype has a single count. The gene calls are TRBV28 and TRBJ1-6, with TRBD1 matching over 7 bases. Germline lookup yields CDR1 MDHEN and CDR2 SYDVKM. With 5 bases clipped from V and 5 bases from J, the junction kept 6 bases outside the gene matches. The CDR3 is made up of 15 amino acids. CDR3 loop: CASSPGGVHNSPLHF. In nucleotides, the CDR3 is TGTGCCAGCAGTCCAGGGGGGGTTCATAATTCACCCCTCCACTTT.

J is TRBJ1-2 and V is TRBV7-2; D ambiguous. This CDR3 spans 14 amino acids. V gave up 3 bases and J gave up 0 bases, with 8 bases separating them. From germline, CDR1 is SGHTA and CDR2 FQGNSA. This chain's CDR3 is CASSLHGTNYGYTF. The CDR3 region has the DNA TGTGCCAGCAGCTTGCATGGGACTAACTATGGCTACACCTTC.

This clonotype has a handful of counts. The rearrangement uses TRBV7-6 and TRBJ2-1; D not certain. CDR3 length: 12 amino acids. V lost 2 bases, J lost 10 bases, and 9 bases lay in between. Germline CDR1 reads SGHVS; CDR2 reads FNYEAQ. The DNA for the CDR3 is TGTGCCAGCAGCTTACCCTCCTACGAGCAGTTCTTC. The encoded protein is CASSLPSYEQFF.

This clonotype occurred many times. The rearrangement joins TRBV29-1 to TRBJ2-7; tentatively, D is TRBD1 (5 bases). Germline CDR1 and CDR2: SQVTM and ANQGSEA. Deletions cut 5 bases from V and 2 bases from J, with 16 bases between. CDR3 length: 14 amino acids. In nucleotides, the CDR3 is TGCAGCGTTAAAAGACAGTTTCCACCCTACGAGCAGTACTTC. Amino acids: CSVKRQFPPYEQYF.

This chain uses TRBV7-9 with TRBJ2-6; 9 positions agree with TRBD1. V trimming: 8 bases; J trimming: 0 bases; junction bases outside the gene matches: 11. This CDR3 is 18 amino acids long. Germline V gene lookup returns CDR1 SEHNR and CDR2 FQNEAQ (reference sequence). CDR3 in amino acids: CASGDREDPSSGANVLTF. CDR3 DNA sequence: TGTGCCAGCGGGGACAGGGAGGATCCCAGCTCTGGGGCCAACGTCCTGACTTTC.

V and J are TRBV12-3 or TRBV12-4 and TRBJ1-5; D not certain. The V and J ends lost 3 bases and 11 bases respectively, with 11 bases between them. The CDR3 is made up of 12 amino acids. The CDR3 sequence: CASSLDSAAQHF. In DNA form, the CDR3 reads TGTGCCAGCAGTTTGGATTCGGCAGCCCAGCATTTT.

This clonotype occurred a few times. The CDR3 loop reads CASSPLTGQETQYF. The CDR3 DNA reads TGTGCCAGCAGCCCCTTGACAGGACAAGAGACCCAGTACTTC. The chain uses TRBV7-2 and TRBJ2-5; a weak D match, TRBD1 (6 bases). Per germline, CDR1 SGHTA and CDR2 FQGNSA. The V end lost 5 bases, the J end lost 2 bases, and 12 bases lay between the germline ends. The CDR3 spans 14 residues. Complete variable domain (other parts from reference TRBV7-2 and TRBJ2-5): GAGVSQSPSNKVTEKGKDVELRCDPISGHTALYWYRQSLGQGLEFLIYFQGNSAPDKSGLPSDRFSAERTGGSVSTLTIQRTQQEDSAVYLCASSPLTGQETQYFGPGTRLLVL.